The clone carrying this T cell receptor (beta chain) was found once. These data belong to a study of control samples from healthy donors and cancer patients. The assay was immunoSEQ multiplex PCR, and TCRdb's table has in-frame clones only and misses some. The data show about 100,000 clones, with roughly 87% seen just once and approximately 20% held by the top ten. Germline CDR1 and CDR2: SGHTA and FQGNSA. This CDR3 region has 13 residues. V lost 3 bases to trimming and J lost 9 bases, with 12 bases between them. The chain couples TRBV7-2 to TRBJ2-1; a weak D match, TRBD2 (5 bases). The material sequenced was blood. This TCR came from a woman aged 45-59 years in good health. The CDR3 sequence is CASSFSATGEQFF. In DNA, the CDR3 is TGTGCCAGCAGCTTTAGCGCGACGGGTGAGCAGTTCTTC.